Below, 9 T cell receptor beta chains from the same sample are listed, as sequenced in a study of blood T cell repertoires in COVID-19. Libraries were prepared by immunoSEQ multiplex PCR; TCRdb keeps only in-frame clonotypes and omits some of them. This table holds about 130,000 clones, 78% found once. Input material: peripheral blood. The receptors originated from a man aged 60-69 years who had recovered from COVID-19.

The J gene is TRBJ1-1, the V gene TRBV7-2; no definite D call. Germline V CDR1 and CDR2: SGHTA, FQGNSA. The length of the CDR3 is 14 residues. V was trimmed by 2 bases and J by 0 bases, leaving 7 bases between them. The CDR3 region is CASSLSGMNTEAFF. DNA of the CDR3: TGTGCCAGCAGCTTATCAGGCATGAACACTGAAGCTTTCTTT.

J is TRBJ2-7 and V is TRBV5-1; D remains ambiguous. The CDR3 extends over 13 amino acids. The ends were cut back, 4 bases at V and 6 bases at J, with 14 bases in the middle. Germline values: CDR1 SGHRS, CDR2 YFSETQ. The DNA of the CDR3 is TGCGCCAGCAGCCCCGCTGGAGTTCCCGAGCAGTACTTC. This codes for CASSPAGVPEQYF.

In regard to this clone: A read error may produce the germline difference seen at one junction end. The rearrangement uses TRBV6-5 and TRBJ1-5, with 7 bases aligning to TRBD1. Germline V gene lookup returns CDR1 MNHEY and CDR2 SVGAGI. This CDR3 contains 15 residues. CDR3 DNA: TGTGCCAGCAGTAACTCCTGGACAGGTACGAAGCCCCAGCATTTT. It encodes CASSNSWTGTKPQHF.

There are a few counts of this clone. This same CDR3 is encoded by further DNA sequences in the sample. V is TRBV9 and J is TRBJ1-1; 11 positions match TRBD1. This CDR3 is 15 amino acids long. Germline V lookup: CDR1 SGDLS, CDR2 YYNGEE. V lost 0 bases to trimming and J lost 4 bases; unmatched junction nucleotides: 2. The CDR3, as DNA: TGTGCCAGCAGCGTAGCTGGGACAGGGGGCACTGAAGCTTTCTTT. Encoded protein: CASSVAGTGGTEAFF.

The chain employs TRBV11-2 and TRBJ2-3; 8 nucleotides agree with TRBD1. The CDR3 loop spans 15 amino acids. After removal of 1 base from V and 4 bases from J, the junction contained 4 bases not matched to a gene. The V gene's germline CDR1 is SGHAT and CDR2 FQNNGV. CDR3 amino acids: CASSLGTGRADTQYF. As DNA, the CDR3 is TGTGCCAGCAGCTTAGGGACAGGGCGTGCAGATACGCAGTATTTT.

V is TRBV3-1 (or the pseudogene TRBV3-2) and J is TRBJ2-1, with 9 nucleotides matching TRBD2. The germline CDR1 and CDR2 sequences are LGHDT and YNNKEL (reference sequence). The CDR3 consists of 17 residues. V was clipped by 0 bases and J by 7 bases; unmatched bases: 10. The CDR3 reads CASSQEGTSLGGNEQFF. As DNA, the CDR3 is TGTGCCAGCAGCCAAGAGGGGACTAGCCTGGGGGGGAATGAGCAGTTCTTC.

This clone was observed a handful of times. The chain has TRBV24-1 and TRBJ2-3, with 9 positions matching TRBD2. J was trimmed by 3 bases and V by 6 bases; bases with no gene match: 6. The CDR3 contains 15 residues. Germline V gene data show CDR1 as KGHDR and CDR2 as SFDVKD. The CDR3 bases are TGTGCCACCAGTCCCGGGACTAGCATGACAGATACGCAGTATTTT. Amino acids: CATSPGTSMTDTQYF.

This chain uses TRBV5-6 with TRBJ2-1; tentatively, D is TRBD1 (6 bases). The germline CDR1 and CDR2 sequences are SGHDT and YYEEEE. The germline V and J ends were trimmed by 0 bases and 8 bases, with 15 bases remaining between them. CDR3 size: 15 residues. This chain's CDR3 is CASSLVGAVYDEQFF. The CDR3 DNA follows: TGTGCCAGCAGCTTGGTGGGGGCTGTTTACGATGAGCAGTTCTTC.

This rearrangement joins TRBV7-9 to TRBJ1-4, with D tentatively TRBD1 (6 bases). Germline CDR1 is SEHNR and CDR2 is FQNEAQ (reference sequence). V was cut by 5 bases and J by 2 bases, with 21 bases left in between. The CDR3 extends over 18 amino acids. CDR3 amino acids: CASSPFGGAFITNEKLFF. The CDR3 DNA follows: TGTGCCAGCAGCCCCTTTGGGGGGGCGTTTATTACTAATGAAAAACTGTTTTTT.